These 22 T cell receptor beta chains were sequenced from one sample in a study of vaccination and CD4 T cells after COVID-19. These receptors have no identified antigens. The treatment is: approximately nine-day PBMC culture with coronavirus spike peptide pools or control peptides (ViraFEST assay). CD4+ T cells that had been cultured provided DNA sequenced with the Oncomine TCR Beta short-read assay. Via MiXCR, TCRdb re-called the PCR reads, giving one row per CDR3 protein. The profile shows around 21,000 distinct CDR3 sequences, under 65% of them singletons. The sample was CD4+ T cells from blood, cultured in vitro, taken after SARS-CoV-2 vaccination. The receptors originated from a human donor who had recovered from COVID-19.

The V call is TRBV20-1, the J call TRBJ2-4, with D possibly being TRBD1 (6 bases). This CDR3 region has 15 residues. CDR1 and CDR2 from the germline V gene are DFQATT and SNEGSKA (reference sequence). V was trimmed by 2 bases and J by 7 bases, leaving 18 bases between them. DNA for the CDR3: TGCAGTGCTAGATTCCTTGGGGACACCGGGAACATTCAGTACTTC. It yields the protein CSARFLGDTGNIQYF.

J is TRBJ2-7 and V is TRBV20-1, with TRBD1 matching 9 bases. The CDR3 runs to 15 residues. The V and J ends lost 2 bases and 7 bases, in that order; junction bases with no gene match: 12. Germline assignment: CDR1 DFQATT and CDR2 SNEGSKA (reference sequence). The chain's CDR3 is CSARYGRTGVVEQYF. The CDR3 DNA is TGCAGTGCTAGATATGGTAGGACAGGGGTCGTGGAGCAGTACTTC.

The chain combines TRBV24-1 with TRBJ2-1, with TRBD2 matching over 11 bases. The V and J ends lost 4 bases and 9 bases, in that order; junction bases with no gene match: 10. Germline CDR1 reads KGHDR; CDR2 reads SFDVKD. CDR3 length: 16 amino acids. This CDR3 reads CATSDGGLAGGSEQFF. For the CDR3, the DNA is TGTGCCACCAGTGACGGTGGACTAGCGGGTGGTAGTGAGCAGTTCTTC.

The chain uses TRBV5-1 and TRBJ1-1; D might be TRBD1 (6 bases). CDR3 length: 16 residues. The V gene lost 0 bases and the J gene lost 1 base, with 13 bases spanning the gap. Germline-derived CDR1 and CDR2 are SGHRS and YFSETQ. The CDR3 nucleotides read TGCGCCAGCAGCTTGGTTCTGGGACAAGCGAACACTGAAGCTTTCTTT. Amino acids: CASSLVLGQANTEAFF.

This chain joins TRBV10-3 and TRBJ1-2; no clear D gene. Germline assignment: CDR1 ENHRY and CDR2 SYGVKD. This CDR3 has 14 amino acids. The germline V and J ends were trimmed by 8 bases and 0 bases, with 13 bases remaining between them. The CDR3 reads CAISGEPTNYGYTF. The CDR3 DNA follows: TGTGCCATCTCTGGAGAACCCACTAACTATGGCTACACCTTC.

V gene TRBV11-2 combines with J gene TRBJ2-2, with a possible D match to TRBD1 (6 bases). The V gene's germline CDR1 is SGHAT and CDR2 FQNNGV. Trimming stripped 5 bases from V and 2 bases from J, with 15 bases between. The CDR3 contains 16 residues. This CDR3 is CASSKTGTTNTGELFF. In DNA, the CDR3 is TGTGCCAGCAGCAAGACCGGGACAACTAACACCGGGGAGCTGTTTTTT.

The chain has TRBV7-3 and TRBJ2-2; the D call may be TRBD1 or TRBD2 (5 bases each). This CDR3 is built from 15 residues. Deletions cut 5 bases from V and 1 base from J, with 11 bases between. Germline V gives CDR1 SGHTA, CDR2 FQGTGA. The CDR3 DNA reads TGTGCCAGCAGCCCACGGGGCGGGAACACCGGGGAGCTGTTTTTT. Translation: CASSPRGGNTGELFF.

Written as DNA, the CDR3 is TGTGCCAGTAGTGAGGACGACTCTCGAGCTAACTATGGCTACACCTTC. It codes for CASSEDDSRANYGYTF. The V and J genes are TRBV19 and TRBJ1-2, with D unclear. Trimming shortened V by 5 bases and J by 0 bases, and 16 bases separated the two germline ends. CDR1 and CDR2 from the germline V gene are LNHDA and SQIVND (reference sequence). The CDR3 sequence is 16 residues long.

In its sample, this clonotype was seen a few times. The chain joins TRBV10-1 to TRBJ1-5, with 10 bases lining up with TRBD1. V gave up 6 bases and J gave up 2 bases; unmatched junction bases: 13. CDR1 and CDR2 from the germline V gene are WNHNN and SYGVQD (reference sequence). This CDR3 contains 18 residues. The CDR3 DNA reads as TGCGCCAGCAGCGCTCCACCGGGACAGGGGAAGTGCAATCAGCCCCAGCATTTT. This translates into CASSAPPGQGKCNQPQHF.

This clonotype has only a few counts. The chain employs TRBV19 and TRBJ1-6, with D uncertain. Between the trimmed V and J ends, which lost 3 bases and 7 bases, there was a span of 10 bases. Germline-derived CDR1 and CDR2 are LNHDA and SQIVND (reference sequence). CDR3 length: 14 residues. CDR3 DNA sequence: TGTGCCAGTAGTATTAACCAGGACAATTCACCCCTCCACTTT. This encodes CASSINQDNSPLHF.

This clonotype occurred once. The V gene is TRBV15, the J gene TRBJ1-4, with a tentative D call TRBD1 (5 bases). Germline CDR1 LNHNV, CDR2 YYDKDF (reference sequence). Trimming took off 4 bases at V and 8 bases at J, with 8 bases between the two ends. The CDR3 covers 12 residues. DNA of the CDR3: TGTGCCACCAGCACCCGGACAGAAAAACTGTTTTTT. Translation gives CATSTRTEKLFF.

This rearrangement joins TRBV2 to TRBJ2-2; 14 bases agree with TRBD2. The CDR3 runs 17 residues. V was pared by 6 bases and J by 6 bases, with 9 bases of the junction left unmatched. Germline loops: CDR1 SNHLY, CDR2 FYNNEI. The CDR3 protein is CASSQTSGRGSPGELFF. The CDR3, as DNA: TGTGCCAGCAGCCAGACTAGCGGGAGGGGGTCACCCGGGGAGCTGTTTTTT.

This clonotype came up a few times. The chain links TRBV6-5 to TRBJ1-2, with a weak D call TRBD1 (6 bases). Per the germline V gene, CDR1 is MNHEY and CDR2 is SVGAGI. Trimming cost V 0 bases and J 4 bases, with 15 bases left between them. This CDR3 comprises 16 residues. The CDR3 region is CASSYSTPQGGYGYTF. Written as DNA, the CDR3 is TGTGCCAGCAGTTACTCGACACCTCAAGGGGGCTATGGCTACACCTTC.

This clonotype was counted between two and nine times. The J gene is TRBJ2-1, the V gene TRBV6-1, with 8 nucleotides matching TRBD2. The J segment lost 9 bases and the V segment lost 7 bases, leaving 11 bases of the junction unmatched. The CDR3 spans 14 residues. CDR1 MNHNS and CDR2 SASEGT come from the germline V gene. In nucleotides, the CDR3 is TGTGCCAGCACCCGTGGCGGGAGGTTACCTGAGCAGTTCTTC. This translates into CASTRGGRLPEQFF.

CDR3 in amino acids: CSVIGLDGYTF. In DNA form, the CDR3 reads TGCAGCGTTATTGGGCTTGATGGCTACACCTTC. The genes are TRBV29-1 and TRBJ1-2; D not certain. V dropped 5 bases and J dropped 6 bases, with 10 bases sitting between them. CDR1 is SQVTM, CDR2 ANQGSEA, per germline. The CDR3 loop spans 11 amino acids.

The table lists this clonotype with a few counts. The J gene is TRBJ1-2, the V gene TRBV11-2, with 10 bases aligning to TRBD1. Trimming at V came to 0 bases and at J to 5 bases, leaving 6 bases not matched to a gene. The CDR3 runs to 16 residues. Germline loops: CDR1 SGHAT, CDR2 FQNNGV. Written as DNA, the CDR3 is TGTGCCAGCAGCTTAGAGGGGACAGGGGTTAGGTATGGCTACACCTTC. It translates to CASSLEGTGVRYGYTF.

This clonotype was observed a handful of times. The chain links TRBV6-5 to TRBJ1-1; 11 nucleotides align to TRBD1. Per germline, CDR1 MNHEY and CDR2 SVGAGI. The CDR3 is 16 residues long. With V trimmed by 4 bases and J by 4 bases, 8 bases remained unmatched. The CDR3 sequence is CASSLTPGTGGTEAFF. CDR3 sequence (DNA): TGTGCCAGCAGTTTAACCCCCGGGACAGGGGGCACTGAAGCTTTCTTT.

The chain is built from TRBV6-5 and TRBJ2-7; no firm D call. The V gene's germline CDR1 is MNHEY and CDR2 SVGAGI. V dropped 3 bases and J dropped 0 bases, with 9 bases sitting between them. The CDR3 has 14 amino acids. CDR3 sequence reads: CASSYRWASYEQYF. The CDR3 coding sequence is TGTGCCAGCAGTTATCGTTGGGCCTCCTACGAGCAGTACTTC.

V usage is TRBV20-1 and J usage is TRBJ1-5; maybe TRBD1 (5 bases). The CDR3 consists of 15 residues. Germline V lookup: CDR1 DFQATT, CDR2 SNEGSKA (reference sequence). Trimming stripped 0 bases from V and 4 bases from J, with 13 bases between. Here the CDR3 reads CSARDIQGLNQPQHF. The CDR3 nucleotides read TGCAGTGCTAGAGATATTCAGGGCTTGAATCAGCCCCAGCATTTT.

Points on this clonotype: This may arise from a read error, as a much more abundant clone is one base away. The rearrangement uses TRBV5-4 and TRBJ2-6, with D perhaps matching TRBD2 (7 bases). The V gene lost 0 bases and the J gene lost 0 bases, with 10 bases spanning the gap. Germline CDR1 SGHNT, CDR2 YYREEE (reference sequence). The CDR3 loop spans 17 amino acids. The CDR3: CASSLVGGDSGANVLTF. The CDR3 coding sequence is TGTGCCAGCAGCTTGGTAGGGGGGGACTCTGGGGCCAACGTCCTGACTTTC.

The CDR3 region is CASSLVGVGYGYTF. The CDR3 bases are TGTGCCAGCAGCTTAGTAGGGGTTGGCTATGGCTACACCTTC. This sequence joins TRBV7-9 and TRBJ1-2; a weak D match, TRBD1 (5 bases). V lost 1 base and J lost 4, with 10 bases in between. From germline, CDR1 is SEHNR and CDR2 FQNEAQ (reference sequence). The CDR3 extends over 14 amino acids.

The CDR3, as DNA: TGTGCCAGTAGGCGACAGGGTCTGAATCAGCCCCAGCATTTT. It yields the protein CASRRQGLNQPQHF. The chain is built from TRBV19 and TRBJ1-5; 7 bases match TRBD1. CDR1 is LNHDA and CDR2 is SQIVND in the germline V gene (reference sequence). CDR3 size: 14 residues. Losses at the gene ends were 6 bases for V and 4 bases for J; bases not matched to a gene: 6.